The clone carrying this TCR beta chain appeared once. The CDR3 spans 14 residues. CDR1 is LNHDA, CDR2 SQIVND, per germline (reference sequence). Deletions cut 9 bases from V and 2 bases from J, with 17 bases between. This sample was included in a study of blood T cell repertoires in COVID-19. About the study: Samples representing acute and convalescent COVID-19 were sourced from the United States, Italy and Spain. The analysed material was cDNA or gDNA that came from T cells, B-cell-depleted T cells, or PBMCs.

Authors' methods: Quantification of nucleated cells was approximated via reference gene primer amplification. Assay used: immunoSEQ multiplex PCR; TCRdb lists only in-frame clones, some missing. D and trimming were read from the DNA, whereas the V and J calls and clone size are those reported in that table. The sample includes 180,000 or so clones, around 85% seen only once; the top ten take approximately 8%. This receptor was obtained from a man aged 55 to 70 with acute or convalescent COVID-19. This sequence joins TRBV19 and TRBJ2-7; D might be TRBD2 (5 bases). Sequences were obtained from peripheral blood. CDR3 bases: TGTGCCAGCGGACCGGGGTATCGCCCCTACGAGCAGTACTTC. Its translation is CASGPGYRPYEQYF.